This TCR beta chain was sequenced during a study of blood T cell repertoires in COVID-19. Whole-study context: Donors in the United States, Italy and Spain gave samples during acute or convalescent COVID-19. The analysed material was cDNA or gDNA that came from T cells, B-cell-depleted T cells, or PBMCs.

Authors' analysis steps: Reference gene primer amplification yielded estimated nucleated cell counts. Repertoires were generated with immunoSEQ multiplex PCR, while TCRdb's copy carries only in-frame clones and drops some. Clone size and V and J calls were adopted from that table, with D and trimming inferred from the DNA. The table lists over 200,000 clones, 87% of them singletons. Per the germline V gene, CDR1 is KGHDR and CDR2 is SFDVKD. J gave up 7 bases and V 4 bases, and 10 bases lay outside the gene matches. This CDR3 contains 16 residues. The genes are TRBV24-1 and TRBJ2-1; 9 bases agree with TRBD2. The sequencing input was peripheral blood. This receptor was identified in a man aged 35-49 years with active or convalescent COVID-19. The CDR3 coding sequence is TGTGCCACCAGTGACGCGCGGGGGGGCCAGGGGAATGAGCAGTTCTTC. It specifies CATSDARGGQGNEQFF.